This TCR beta chain was identified in a study of prognosis after radiotherapy for stage I lung cancer. On the study more broadly: Patients (over twelve men, five or six women) were aged 53 to 84, median approximately 77 years. While seven patients had squamous cell carcinoma tumors, the tumors of some twelve were adenocarcinoma. Whole-study findings and limits: A determination of whether the expanded TCR clones were tumor-specific was not made.

In regard to this clonotype: Its specificity is not known. A far larger clone is a single base away, which makes a read error likely.

CDR3 length: 14 amino acids. The germline CDR1 and CDR2 sequences are MNHEY and SVGEGT. V lost 7 bases, J lost 1 base, and 4 bases stayed unmatched. From genomic DNA, two-round multiplex PCR was used to amplify TCR beta CDR3. Used in first-round PCR were primers specific to each TRBV and TRBJ gene. Second-round PCR relied on universal primers. TCRdb used MiXCR to reprocess the multiplex PCR reads, holding one entry per CDR3 protein. The sample has under 55,000 distinct CDR3 sequences, 30% to 40% seen once. Here the sequenced sample was PBMCs, taken before or after stereotactic body radiation therapy (not recorded which). The receptor was derived from a donor aged 50 or older with non-small cell lung cancer. The chain links TRBV6-2 or TRBV6-3 to TRBJ1-1, with TRBD1 identical over 9 bases. CDR3 in amino acids: CASMRDRENTEAFF. As DNA, the CDR3 is TGTGCCAGCATGCGGGACAGGGAGAACACTGAAGCTTTCTTT.